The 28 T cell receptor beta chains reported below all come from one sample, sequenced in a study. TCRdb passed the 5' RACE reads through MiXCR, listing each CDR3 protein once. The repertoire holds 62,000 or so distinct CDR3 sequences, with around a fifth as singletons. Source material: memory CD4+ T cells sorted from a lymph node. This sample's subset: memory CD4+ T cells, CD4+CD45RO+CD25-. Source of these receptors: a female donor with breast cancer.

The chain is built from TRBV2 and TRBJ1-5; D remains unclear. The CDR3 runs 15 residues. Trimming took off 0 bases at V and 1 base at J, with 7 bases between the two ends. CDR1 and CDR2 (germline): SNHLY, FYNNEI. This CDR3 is CASSEARNSNQPQHF. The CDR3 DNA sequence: TGTGCCAGCAGTGAAGCGCGTAACAGCAATCAGCCCCAGCATTTT.

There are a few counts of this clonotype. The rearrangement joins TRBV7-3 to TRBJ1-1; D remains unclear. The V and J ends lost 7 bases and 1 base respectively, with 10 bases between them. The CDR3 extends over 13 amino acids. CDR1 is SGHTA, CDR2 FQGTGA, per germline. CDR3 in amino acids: CASKQAANTEAFF. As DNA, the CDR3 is TGTGCCAGCAAACAAGCAGCGAACACTGAAGCTTTCTTT.

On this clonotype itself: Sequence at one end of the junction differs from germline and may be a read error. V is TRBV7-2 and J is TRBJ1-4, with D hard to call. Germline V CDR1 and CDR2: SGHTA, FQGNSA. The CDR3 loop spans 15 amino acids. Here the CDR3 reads CASSLRVTTNERLFF. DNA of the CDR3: TGTGCCAGCAGCCTCCGGGTGACAACTAATGAAAGACTGTTTTTT.

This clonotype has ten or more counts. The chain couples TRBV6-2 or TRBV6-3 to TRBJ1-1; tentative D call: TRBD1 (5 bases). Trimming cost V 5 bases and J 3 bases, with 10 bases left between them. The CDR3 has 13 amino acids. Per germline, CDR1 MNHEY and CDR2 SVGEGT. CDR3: CASSKRDYTEAFF. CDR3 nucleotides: TGTGCCAGCAGTAAACGGGACTACACTGAAGCTTTCTTT.

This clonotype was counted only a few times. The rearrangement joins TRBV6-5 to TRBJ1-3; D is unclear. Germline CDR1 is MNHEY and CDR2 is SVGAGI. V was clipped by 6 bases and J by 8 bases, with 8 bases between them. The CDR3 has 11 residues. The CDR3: CASSQSDTIYF. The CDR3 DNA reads TGTGCCAGCAGCCAATCGGACACCATATATTTT.

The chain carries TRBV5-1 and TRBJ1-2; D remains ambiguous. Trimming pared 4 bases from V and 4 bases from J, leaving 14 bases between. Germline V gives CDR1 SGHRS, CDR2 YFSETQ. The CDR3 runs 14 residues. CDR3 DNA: TGCGCCAGCAGCCCGGAAGCGGGTAGCTATGGCTACACCTTC. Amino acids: CASSPEAGSYGYTF.

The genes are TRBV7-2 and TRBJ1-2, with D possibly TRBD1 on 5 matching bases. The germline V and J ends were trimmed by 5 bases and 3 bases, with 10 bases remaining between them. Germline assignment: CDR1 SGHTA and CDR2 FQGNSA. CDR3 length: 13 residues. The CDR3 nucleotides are TGTGCCAGCAGCCCACAACAGGACTATGGCTACACCTTC. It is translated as CASSPQQDYGYTF.

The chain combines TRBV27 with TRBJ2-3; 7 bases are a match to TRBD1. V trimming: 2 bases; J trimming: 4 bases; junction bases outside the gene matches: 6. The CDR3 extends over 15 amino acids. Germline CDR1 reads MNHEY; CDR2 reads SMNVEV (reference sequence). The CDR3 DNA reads TGTGCCAGCAGTTTAGAGAGGGGGCGCCCAGATACGCAGTATTTT. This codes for CASSLERGRPDTQYF.

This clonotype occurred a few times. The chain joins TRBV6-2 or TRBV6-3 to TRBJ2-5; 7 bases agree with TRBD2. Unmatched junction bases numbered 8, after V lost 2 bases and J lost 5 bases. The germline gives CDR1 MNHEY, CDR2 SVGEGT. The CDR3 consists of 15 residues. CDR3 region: CASSYAAREVETQYF. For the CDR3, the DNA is TGTGCCAGCAGTTACGCTGCCCGGGAGGTCGAGACCCAGTACTTC.

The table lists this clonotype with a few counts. CDR3 residues: CASRPGWDTEAFF. CDR3 sequence (DNA): TGCGCCAGCAGACCCGGATGGGACACTGAAGCTTTCTTT. The V and J genes are TRBV5-1 and TRBJ1-1; D call uncertain. This CDR3 contains 13 residues. CDR1 SGHRS and CDR2 YFSETQ come from the germline V gene. With 5 bases removed from V and 3 bases from J, the gap between germline ends came to 11 bases. Supplemented by reference TRBV5-1 and TRBJ1-1, the full variable domain reads KAGVTQTPRYLIKTRGQQVTLSCSPISGHRSVSWYQQTPGQGLQFLFEYFSETQRNKGNFPGRFSGRQFSNSRSEMNVSTLELGDSALYLCASRPGWDTEAFFGQGTRLTVV.

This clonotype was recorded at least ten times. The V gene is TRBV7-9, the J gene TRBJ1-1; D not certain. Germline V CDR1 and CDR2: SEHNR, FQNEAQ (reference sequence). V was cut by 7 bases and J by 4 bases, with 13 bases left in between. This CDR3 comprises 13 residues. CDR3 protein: CASTPLGSTEAFF. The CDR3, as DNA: TGTGCCAGCACCCCCCTAGGGAGCACTGAAGCTTTCTTT.

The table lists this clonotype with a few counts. CDR3 DNA sequence: TGTGCCAGCAGTTCCCTGTTTACAGGGGGAGCAACTATGAACACTGAAGCTTTCTTT. Its protein is CASSSLFTGGATMNTEAFF. The genes are TRBV28 and TRBJ1-1; 8 bases align to TRBD1. This CDR3 contains 19 residues. V lost 4 bases, J lost 0 bases, and 16 bases stayed unmatched. The germline CDR1 and CDR2 sequences are MDHEN and SYDVKM.

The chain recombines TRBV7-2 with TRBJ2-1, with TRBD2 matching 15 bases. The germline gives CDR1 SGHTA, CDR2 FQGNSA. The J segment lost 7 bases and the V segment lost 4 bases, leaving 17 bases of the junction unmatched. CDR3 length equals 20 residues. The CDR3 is CASSSHSARGTSGRLNEQFF. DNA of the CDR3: TGTGCCAGCAGCTCACACAGCGCACGAGGGACTAGCGGGAGGTTGAATGAGCAGTTCTTC.

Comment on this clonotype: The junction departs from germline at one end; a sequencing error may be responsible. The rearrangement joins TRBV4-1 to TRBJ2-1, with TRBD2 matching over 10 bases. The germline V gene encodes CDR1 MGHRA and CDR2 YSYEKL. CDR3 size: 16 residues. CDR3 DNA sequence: TGTGCCAGCAGCCCCACTGTAAGCGGGGGGGCCCTAGTACAGTTCTTC. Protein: CASSPTVSGGALVQFF.

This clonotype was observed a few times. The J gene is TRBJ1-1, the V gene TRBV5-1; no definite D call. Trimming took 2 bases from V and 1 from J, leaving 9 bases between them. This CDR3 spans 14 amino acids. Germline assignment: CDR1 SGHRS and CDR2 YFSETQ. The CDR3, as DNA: TGCGCCAGCAGCTTCGTAGGCGGGAACACTGAAGCTTTCTTT. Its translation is CASSFVGGNTEAFF. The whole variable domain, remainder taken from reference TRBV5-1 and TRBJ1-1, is KAGVTQTPRYLIKTRGQQVTLSCSPISGHRSVSWYQQTPGQGLQFLFEYFSETQRNKGNFPGRFSGRQFSNSRSEMNVSTLELGDSALYLCASSFVGGNTEAFFGQGTRLTVV.

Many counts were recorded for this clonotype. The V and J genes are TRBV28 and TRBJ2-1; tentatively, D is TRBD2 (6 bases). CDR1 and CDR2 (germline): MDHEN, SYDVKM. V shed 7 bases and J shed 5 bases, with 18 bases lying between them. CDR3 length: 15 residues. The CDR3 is CASTDPGTLNNEQFF. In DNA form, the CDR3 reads TGTGCCAGCACCGACCCAGGGACTTTGAACAATGAGCAGTTCTTC.

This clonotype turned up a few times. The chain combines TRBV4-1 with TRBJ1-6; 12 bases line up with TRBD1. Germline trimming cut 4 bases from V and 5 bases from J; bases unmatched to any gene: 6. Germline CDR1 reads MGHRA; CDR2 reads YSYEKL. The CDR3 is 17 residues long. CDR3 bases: TGCGCCAGCAGCCTCGGGACAGGGGGCTTCGATAATTCACCCCTCCACTTT. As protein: CASSLGTGGFDNSPLHF.

CDR3 coding DNA: TGCGCCAGCAGCTTGGACACAGGGTTTAATGAAAAACTGTTTTTT. Its protein product is CASSLDTGFNEKLFF. This chain connects TRBV5-1 to TRBJ1-4; TRBD1 might be the D (6 bases). The CDR3 has 15 residues. Looked up from germline, CDR1 is SGHRS and CDR2 is YFSETQ. Trimming cost V 0 bases and J 4 bases, with 10 bases left between them.

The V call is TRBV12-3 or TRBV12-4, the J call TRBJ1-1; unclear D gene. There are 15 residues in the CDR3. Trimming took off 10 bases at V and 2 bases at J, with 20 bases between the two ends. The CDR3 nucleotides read TGTGCCATAGGAGTAATAGAAAATTATAACACTGAAGCTTTCTTT. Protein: CAIGVIENYNTEAFF.

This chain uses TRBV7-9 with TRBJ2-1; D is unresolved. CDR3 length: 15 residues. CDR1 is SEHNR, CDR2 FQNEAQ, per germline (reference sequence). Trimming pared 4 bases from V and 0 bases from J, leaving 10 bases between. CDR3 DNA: TGTGCCAGCAGCTCCCGGGCAGACTCCTACAATGAGCAGTTCTTC. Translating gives CASSSRADSYNEQFF.

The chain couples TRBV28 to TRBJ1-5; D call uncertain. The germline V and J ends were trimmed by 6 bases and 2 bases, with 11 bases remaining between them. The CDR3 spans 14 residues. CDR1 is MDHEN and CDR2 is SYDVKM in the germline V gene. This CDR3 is CASRGGGGNQPQHF. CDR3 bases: TGTGCCAGCAGGGGAGGTGGTGGCAATCAGCCCCAGCATTTT.

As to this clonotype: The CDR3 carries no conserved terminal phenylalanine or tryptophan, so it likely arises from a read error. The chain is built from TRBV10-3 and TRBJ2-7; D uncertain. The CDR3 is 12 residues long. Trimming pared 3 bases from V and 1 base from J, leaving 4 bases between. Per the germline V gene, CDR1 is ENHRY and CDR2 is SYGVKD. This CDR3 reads CAISDRSYEQYL. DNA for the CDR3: TGTGCCATCAGTGATCGGTCCTACGAGCAGTACCTC.

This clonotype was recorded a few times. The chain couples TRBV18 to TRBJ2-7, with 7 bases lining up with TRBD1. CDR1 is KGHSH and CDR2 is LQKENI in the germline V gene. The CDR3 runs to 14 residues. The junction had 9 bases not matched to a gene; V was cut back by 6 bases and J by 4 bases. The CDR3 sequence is CASSSGTATYEQYF. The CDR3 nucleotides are TGTGCCAGCTCTTCCGGGACAGCGACTTACGAGCAGTACTTC.

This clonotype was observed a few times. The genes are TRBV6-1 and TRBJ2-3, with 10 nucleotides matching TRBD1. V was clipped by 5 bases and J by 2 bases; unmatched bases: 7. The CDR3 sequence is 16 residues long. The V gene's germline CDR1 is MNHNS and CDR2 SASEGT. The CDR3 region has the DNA TGTGCCAGCAGTAGGGGGGACAGGGGTGTCACAGATACGCAGTATTTT. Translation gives CASSRGDRGVTDTQYF.

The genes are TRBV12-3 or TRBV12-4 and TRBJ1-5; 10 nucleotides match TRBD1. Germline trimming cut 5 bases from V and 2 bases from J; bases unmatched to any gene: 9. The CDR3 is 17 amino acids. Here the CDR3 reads CASSTDRGLGGNQPQHF. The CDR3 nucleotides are TGTGCCAGCAGTACCGACAGGGGGCTTGGTGGCAATCAGCCCCAGCATTTT.

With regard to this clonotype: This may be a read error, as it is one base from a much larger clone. The CDR3 region has the DNA TGTGCCAGCAGATATGTTTCTAGCGGGAGGGTTATCACCGGGGAGCTGTTTTTT. Translating gives CASRYVSSGRVITGELFF. J is TRBJ2-2 and V is TRBV6-5, with TRBD2 matching over 12 bases. Germline CDR1 MNHEY, CDR2 SVGAGI. CDR3 size: 18 residues. J gave up 4 bases and V 6 bases, and 12 bases lay outside the gene matches.

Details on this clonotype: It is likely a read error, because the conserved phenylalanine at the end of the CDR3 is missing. The CDR3 DNA follows: TGTGCCAGCAGACCCGGGACAGGGCATTCACCCCTCCACGTT. It translates to CASRPGTGHSPLHV. V usage is TRBV2 and J usage is TRBJ1-6; 9 bases match TRBD1. Trimming removed 6 bases from V and 8 bases from J; junction bases left unmatched: 5. Germline V gives CDR1 SNHLY, CDR2 FYNNEI. The CDR3 runs 14 residues.

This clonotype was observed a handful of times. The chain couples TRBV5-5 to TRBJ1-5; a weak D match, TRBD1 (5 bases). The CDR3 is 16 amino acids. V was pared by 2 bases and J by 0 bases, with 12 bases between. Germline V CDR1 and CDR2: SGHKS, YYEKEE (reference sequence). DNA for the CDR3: TGTGCCAGCAGCTTAGGAGGGGATGGTAGCAATCAGCCCCAGCATTTT. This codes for CASSLGGDGSNQPQHF.